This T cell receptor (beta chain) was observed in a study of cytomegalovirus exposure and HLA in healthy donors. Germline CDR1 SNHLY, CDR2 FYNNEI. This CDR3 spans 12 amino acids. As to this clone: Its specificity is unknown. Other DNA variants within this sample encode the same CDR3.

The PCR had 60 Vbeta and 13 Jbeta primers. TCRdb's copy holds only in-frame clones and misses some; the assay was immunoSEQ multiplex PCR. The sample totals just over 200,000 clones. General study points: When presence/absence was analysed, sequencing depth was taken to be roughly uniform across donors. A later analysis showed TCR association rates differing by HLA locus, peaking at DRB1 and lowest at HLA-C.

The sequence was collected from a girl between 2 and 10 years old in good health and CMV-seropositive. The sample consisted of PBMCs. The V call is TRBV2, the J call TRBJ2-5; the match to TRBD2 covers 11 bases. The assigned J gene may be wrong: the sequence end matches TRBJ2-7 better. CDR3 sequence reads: CASSLAGGEQYF. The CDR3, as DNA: TGTGCCAGCTCCCTAGCGGGGGGCGAGCAGTACTTC.